This entry lists 23 T cell receptor beta chains sequenced from one sample in a study of blood T cell repertoires in COVID-19. TCRdb's copy holds only in-frame clones and misses some; the assay was immunoSEQ multiplex PCR. Of 100,000 to 150,000 clones in the sample, approximately 83% were seen once. The material sequenced was peripheral blood. Receptors originate from a man aged 55 to 70 with acute or convalescent COVID-19.

This clone has just a few counts. This chain joins TRBV9 and TRBJ2-2; perhaps TRBD2 as D (6 bases). Germline V CDR1 and CDR2: SGDLS, YYNGEE. The CDR3 consists of 15 residues. V lost 3 bases and J lost 4, with 13 bases in between. The CDR3 is CASSALGRFTGELFF. The CDR3 DNA reads as TGTGCCAGCAGCGCTCTTGGGAGGTTCACCGGGGAGCTGTTTTTT.

This rearrangement joins TRBV5-1 to TRBJ2-7, with 7 bases matching TRBD2. After removal of 5 bases from V and 0 bases from J, the junction contained 8 bases not matched to a gene. CDR1 and CDR2 (germline): SGHRS, YFSETQ. The CDR3 loop spans 15 amino acids. The CDR3 spells CASRLELATSYEQYF. The CDR3 nucleotides are TGCGCCAGCAGACTCGAACTAGCGACCTCCTACGAGCAGTACTTC. The full variable domain, in which reference TRBV5-1 and TRBJ2-7 provide the parts outside the CDR3, is KAGVTQTPRYLIKTRGQQVTLSCSPISGHRSVSWYQQTPGQGLQFLFEYFSETQRNKGNFPGRFSGRQFSNSRSEMNVSTLELGDSALYLCASRLELATSYEQYFGPGTRLTVT.

The J gene is TRBJ1-5, the V gene TRBV30; D is possibly TRBD1 (5 bases). The CDR3 loop spans 15 amino acids. Germline CDR1 and CDR2: GTSNPN and SVGIG (reference sequence). V lost 2 bases to trimming and J lost 5 bases, with 16 bases between them. The CDR3 DNA follows: TGTGCCTGGAGTCGGGGGGGGGACTACCATCAGCCCCAGCATTTT. Residues: CAWSRGGDYHQPQHF. Together with reference TRBV30 and TRBJ1-5, the CDR3 gives the full variable domain: SQTIHQWPATLVQPVGSPLSLECTVEGTSNPNLYWYRQAAGRGLQLLFYSVGIGQISSEVPQNLSASRPQDRQFILSSKKLLLSDSGFYLCAWSRGGDYHQPQHFGDGTRLSIL.

The rearrangement links TRBV19 to TRBJ1-2; weak D call: TRBD1 (6 bases). The ends were cut back, 3 bases at V and 7 bases at J, with 18 bases in the middle. The length of the CDR3 is 15 residues. Looked up from germline, CDR1 is LNHDA and CDR2 is SQIVND (reference sequence). DNA for the CDR3: TGTGCCAGTAGTATGGGGCACAGGGAAATTAGTGGCTACACCTTC. The encoded protein is CASSMGHREISGYTF.

The chain couples TRBV11-2 to TRBJ1-2; D may be TRBD1 (6 bases). Germline V gene data show CDR1 as SGHAT and CDR2 as FQNNGV. This CDR3 comprises 14 residues. V lost 1 base and J 5 bases, leaving 11 bases between the germline ends. DNA of the CDR3: TGTGCCAGCAGCTTAGCGCCAGGGGATTATGGCTACACCTTC. Amino acids: CASSLAPGDYGYTF.

The chain couples TRBV9 to TRBJ2-3, with a weak D call TRBD1 (6 bases). Trimming took 10 bases from V and 4 from J, leaving 13 bases between them. This CDR3 has 12 residues. CDR1 and CDR2 (germline): SGDLS, YYNGEE. In DNA form, the CDR3 reads TGTGCCCTCCCGGGACACCCAGATACGCAGTATTTT. The encoded protein is CALPGHPDTQYF.

The chain uses TRBV6-5 and TRBJ2-4; D uncertain. V lost 0 bases and J lost 0, with 9 bases in between. The CDR3 is made up of 16 amino acids. Germline V gene sequence: CDR1 MNHEY, CDR2 SVGAGI. The CDR3 sequence is CASSYSQALAKNIQYF. CDR3 bases: TGTGCCAGCAGTTACTCCCAGGCGTTAGCCAAAAACATTCAGTACTTC.

The J gene is TRBJ2-3, the V gene TRBV6-5, with 13 bases aligning to TRBD2. This CDR3 has 15 amino acids. Germline V gene data show CDR1 as MNHEY and CDR2 as SVGAGI. Trimming cost V 6 bases and J 6 bases; bases outside gene matches: 6. This chain's CDR3 is CASSRGLAGEDTQYF. The CDR3, as DNA: TGTGCCAGCAGCCGAGGACTAGCGGGAGAGGATACGCAGTATTTT.

The chain couples TRBV7-3 to TRBJ1-4, with a tentative D call TRBD1 (6 bases). V was shortened by 5 bases and J by 5 bases, with 15 bases between the two germline ends. The CDR3 contains 15 residues. Germline V CDR1 and CDR2: SGHTA, FQGTGA. CDR3 nucleotides: TGTGCCAGCAGCAGATCCGGACAGAGCAATGAAAAACTGTTTTTT. Protein sequence: CASSRSGQSNEKLFF.

The chain carries TRBV29-1 and TRBJ2-3, with TRBD2 matching 7 bases. Germline V gene sequence: CDR1 SQVTM, CDR2 ANQGSEA. V was clipped by 1 base and J by 6 bases; unmatched bases: 4. The CDR3 length is 13 residues. CDR3 loop: CSVEGTRRDTQYF. The DNA for the CDR3 is TGCAGCGTTGAAGGGACTAGACGGGATACGCAGTATTTT.

The chain is built from TRBV10-2 and TRBJ2-7; weak D call: TRBD2 (5 bases). The CDR3 runs to 13 residues. Germline V gene data show CDR1 as WSHSY and CDR2 as SAAADI. Trimming took 6 bases from V and 3 from J, leaving 12 bases between them. The CDR3 sequence is CASRDAGGYEQYF. The CDR3 nucleotides read TGCGCCAGCAGGGACGCGGGCGGCTACGAGCAGTACTTC.

V and J are TRBV14 and TRBJ2-1, with 11 positions matching TRBD2. The CDR3 spans 19 residues. The germline V gene has CDR1 SGHDN and CDR2 FVKESK. V was clipped by 1 base and J by 9 bases; unmatched bases: 17. CDR3 amino acids: CASSQGALNSGRAGSEQFF. DNA of the CDR3: TGTGCCAGCAGCCAAGGGGCCCTAAATAGCGGGAGGGCCGGGAGTGAGCAGTTCTTC.

This clone was observed a single time. The chain recombines TRBV19 with TRBJ1-1; D unclear. From germline, CDR1 is LNHDA and CDR2 SQIVND (reference sequence). V lost 4 bases and J 0 bases, leaving 15 bases between the germline ends. The CDR3 runs to 16 residues. The CDR3 loop is CASSRGRLLMNTEAFF. The CDR3 region has the DNA TGTGCCAGTAGTAGAGGCAGACTTTTGATGAACACTGAAGCTTTCTTT.

The rearrangement joins TRBV10-3 to TRBJ2-1, with 11 bases identical to TRBD2. Germline V gene lookup returns CDR1 ENHRY and CDR2 SYGVKD. With V trimmed by 4 bases and J by 1 base, 3 bases remained unmatched. This CDR3 comprises 16 residues. CDR3 residues: CAISGGLAGSYNEQFF. The CDR3 DNA follows: TGTGCCATCAGTGGTGGACTAGCGGGTTCCTACAATGAGCAGTTCTTC.

The rearrangement uses TRBV9 and TRBJ2-2; TRBD1 matches at 7 bases. CDR1 and CDR2 from the germline V gene are SGDLS and YYNGEE. The CDR3 has 13 residues. V trimming: 4 bases; J trimming: 8 bases; junction bases outside the gene matches: 5. The CDR3, as DNA: TGTGCCAGCAGCAGAGACAGGGAAGGGGAGCTGTTTTTT. Translating gives CASSRDREGELFF.

This clone was recorded only once. V and J are TRBV15 and TRBJ1-5, with 7 bases fitting TRBD1. CDR3 length: 17 amino acids. Germline V lookup: CDR1 LNHNV, CDR2 YYDKDF (reference sequence). J lost 7 bases, V lost 3 bases, and 15 bases had no gene match. CDR3 region: CATSRDEDRFVGQPQHF. The CDR3 DNA reads as TGTGCCACCAGCAGGGATGAGGACAGGTTTGTAGGACAGCCCCAGCATTTT.

The rearrangement uses TRBV7-9 and TRBJ2-7; 10 bases match TRBD2. The CDR3 totals 15 residues. The ends lost 5 bases at V and 2 bases at J; junction bases unmatched: 6. Germline V gene lookup returns CDR1 SEHNR and CDR2 FQNEAQ (reference sequence). CDR3 sequence: CASSPGLAGAYEQYF. CDR3 nucleotides: TGTGCCAGCAGCCCGGGGCTAGCGGGGGCCTACGAGCAGTACTTC.

The chain has TRBV10-2 and TRBJ2-7; 9 bases are shared with TRBD2. CDR1 is WSHSY, CDR2 SAAADI, per germline. The length of the CDR3 is 15 residues. The trim removed 5 bases at V and 3 bases at J, leaving 8 bases unmatched. The CDR3 sequence: CASSQGLATSYEQYF. CDR3 in DNA: TGCGCCAGCAGTCAAGGACTAGCGACCAGCTACGAGCAGTACTTC.

The chain recombines TRBV19 with TRBJ2-1; 9 nucleotides align to TRBD2. This CDR3 region has 17 residues. Germline V gene sequence: CDR1 LNHDA, CDR2 SQIVND (reference sequence). V was clipped by 5 bases and J by 4 bases; unmatched bases: 12. DNA for the CDR3: TGTGCCAGTAGTTCCATCACCGGGACTAGCAGATACAATGAGCAGTTCTTC. Its protein product is CASSSITGTSRYNEQFF.

The rearrangement links TRBV30 to TRBJ2-3, with D hard to call. Per germline, CDR1 GTSNPN and CDR2 SVGIG (reference sequence). The V end lost 2 bases, the J end lost 4 bases, and 10 bases lay between the germline ends. The CDR3 totals 13 residues. CDR3 region: CAWSPPLADTQYF. CDR3 nucleotide sequence: TGTGCCTGGAGTCCCCCGCTAGCAGATACGCAGTATTTT.

This chain connects TRBV9 to TRBJ1-4; the D gene is possibly TRBD1 (5 bases). Germline loops: CDR1 SGDLS, CDR2 YYNGEE. V was cut by 4 bases and J by 0 bases, with 10 bases left in between. The CDR3 covers 15 residues. CDR3 residues: CASSPQVATNEKLFF. DNA for the CDR3: TGTGCCAGCAGCCCACAGGTTGCAACTAATGAAAAACTGTTTTTT.

The genes are TRBV12-5 and TRBJ2-3, with D uncertain. Germline V lookup: CDR1 LGHNT, CDR2 FRNRAP. The V end was cut by 2 bases, the J end by 4 bases, with 4 bases between. This CDR3 comprises 12 residues. CDR3 amino acids: CASGLSADTQYF. The CDR3 DNA is TGTGCTAGTGGTTTGTCAGCAGATACGCAGTATTTT.

The chain recombines TRBV19 with TRBJ2-3; 8 nucleotides agree with TRBD2. Germline-derived CDR1 and CDR2 are LNHDA and SQIVND (reference sequence). The CDR3 is 17 amino acids. V shed 3 bases and J 4 bases; nucleotides not matched to a gene: 12. The CDR3, as DNA: TGTGCCAGTAGTATTACACCAGCGGGAGAGAGGGCAGATACGCAGTATTTT. This encodes CASSITPAGERADTQYF.